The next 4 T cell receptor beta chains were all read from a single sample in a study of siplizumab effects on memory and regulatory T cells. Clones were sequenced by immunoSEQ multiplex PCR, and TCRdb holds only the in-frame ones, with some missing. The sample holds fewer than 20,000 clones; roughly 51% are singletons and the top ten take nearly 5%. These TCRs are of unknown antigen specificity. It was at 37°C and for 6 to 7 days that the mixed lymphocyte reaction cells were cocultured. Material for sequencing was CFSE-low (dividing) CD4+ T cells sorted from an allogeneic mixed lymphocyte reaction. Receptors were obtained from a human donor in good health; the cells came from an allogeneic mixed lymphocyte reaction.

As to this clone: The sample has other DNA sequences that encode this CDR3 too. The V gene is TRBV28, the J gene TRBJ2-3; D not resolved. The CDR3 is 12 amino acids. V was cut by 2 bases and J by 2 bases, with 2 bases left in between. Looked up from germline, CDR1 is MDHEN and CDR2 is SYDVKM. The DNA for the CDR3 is TGTGCCAGCAGTTTAACCACAGATACGCAGTATTTT. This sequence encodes CASSLTTDTQYF.

The DNA of the CDR3 is TGTGCCAGCAGCCCCGCCGGCCGACCGGCTGAAGCTTTCTTT. Its protein is CASSPAGRPAEAFF. The chain has TRBV9 and TRBJ1-1; D call uncertain. CDR3 size: 14 residues. Between the trimmed V and J ends, which lost 4 bases and 6 bases, there was a span of 16 bases. The germline V gene encodes CDR1 SGDLS and CDR2 YYNGEE.

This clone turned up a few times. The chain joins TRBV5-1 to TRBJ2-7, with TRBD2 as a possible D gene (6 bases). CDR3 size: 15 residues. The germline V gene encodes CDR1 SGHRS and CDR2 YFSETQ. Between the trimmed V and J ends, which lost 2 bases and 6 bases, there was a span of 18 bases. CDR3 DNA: TGCGCCAGCAGCTTCCATCTCGGGGGTTCGGGCGAGCAGTACTTC. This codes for CASSFHLGGSGEQYF.

In DNA, the CDR3 is TGTGCCAGCAGCGGGCCCCCCCAGGTCTACAATGAGCAGTTCTTC. Encoded protein: CASSGPPQVYNEQFF. V gene TRBV9 combines with J gene TRBJ2-1; D not certain. Per the germline V gene, CDR1 is SGDLS and CDR2 is YYNGEE. V was cut by 3 bases and J by 3 bases, with 13 bases left in between. This CDR3 is built from 15 residues.